This T cell receptor (beta chain) came from a study of human T cells and chemical hapten exposure (dated by TCRdb to about 2021). Study-wide context: For sensitization, 2% DPC in acetone was applied to a roughly 2 cm by roughly 2 cm area of upper inner arm skin. Patients additionally received weekly therapeutic DPC doses to the scalp throughout the approximately 25-week study period. Patch tests used Finn chambers with 0.01% DPC on the upper back, scored after 6 days by International Contact Dermatitis Research Group standards. Most of the patients in the cohort were female, and the cohort covered alopecia areata with under or over 50% scalp involvement, alopecia totalis and alopecia universalis. Libraries were combined into a pool for sequencing, and differences in TCR yield between samples came mainly from small differences in library volumes within the pool. In alopecia patients, the study followed how the peripheral blood TCR repertoire changed in vivo over primary and secondary sensitization to diphenylcyclopropenone (DPC), a hapten. Blood was sampled from patients pre-sensitization (week 0) and at 2, 6 and about 24 weeks after DPC sensitization. Blood for TCR sequencing was provided by twenty-nine alopecia patients at one to four time points (pre-sensitization, 2, 6 and 24 weeks).

Comment on this clonotype: The antigen it recognizes is unknown. Base qualities were left out, and no much larger clone turns up one base away.

From the germline V gene (reference sequence), CDR1 is SEHNR and CDR2 is FQNEAQ. Cut back by 6 bases and 2 bases, the V and J ends lie 14 bases apart. Its CDR3 holds 15 amino acids, cysteine through phenylalanine. CDR3 DNA is the only sequence kept; it has 45 bases, read in frame from the first base. Libraries were built with RACE. Instrument on record: NextSeq 500. During library preparation, unique molecular identifiers were attached to individual cDNA molecules so that TCRs could be counted in a quantitative, reproducible way. Both TCR alpha and TCR beta chains were sequenced from each blood RNA sample. The paper's data handling went like this. The median number of TCRs per sample was around 100,000, ranging from 23,224 to 690,600. V, J and CDR3 annotation of the TCR reads was performed with the Decombinator software suite. Every sample was subsampled to the same number of TCRs (28,000) for the PS versus PT1 abundance plots. TCRs were defined as expanded if absent before sensitization and observed at least eight times at the 2-week time point. The public reads were reprocessed in TCRdb via fastp at Q25 and MiXCR, keeping in-frame beta chains. Identical CDR3 protein sequences are pooled into one entry, listed with their most common genes and DNA. The V and J calls and clone size are TCRdb's, not the authors'. The sample table lists hundreds of thousands of distinct CDR3 sequences, over 6% of them with a count of one. The biggest ten clones account for 4.5% to 6% of the sample.

Study-wide conclusions, independent of this receptor: Significantly more large CDR3 similarity clusters were formed by expanded TCRs than by pre-sensitization or healthy control sets, consistent with antigen-driven responses. A positive correlation was found between the number of PT1 expanded TCRs and patch test score, with significance reached at thresholds 8, 16 and 32 but not 4. Because every patient had alopecia, a presumed autoimmune disease, the patients' immune response might differ from that of healthy individuals. After repeated subsampling, the strength of the expansion versus patch-test correlation and the threshold at which it became significant changed. DPC sensitization did not change how many TCRs were above 1 in 1000 frequency, and no evidence was found of alterations in global repertoire structure.

This sample's time point label indicates: patch test 2, 6 weeks after DPC sensitization. Interpreted using the paper, the treatment or condition label stands for: therapeutic diphenylcyclopropenone sensitization with weekly scalp DPC. Blood at each patch-test visit was drawn before the patch test was applied. Patients were considered eligible if aged 18 to 70, diagnosed with alopecia and deemed suitable for DPC therapy, and patients were excluded if pregnant. Total RNA was extracted from unfractionated whole blood that had been collected in Tempus Blood RNA tubes. This receptor was taken from a woman aged 18 to 35 with alopecia areata. Some clones in this sample may be carry-over from other donors' samples. Sequenced material: whole blood, taken in connection with sensitization to the hapten diphenylcyclopropenone (DPC). The chain was built from TRBV7-9 and TRBJ1-5; the D gene identity is not certain. CDR3 reads: CASSLTGNGNQPQHF. The sequenced DNA: TGTGCCAGCAGTCTCACGGGGAACGGCAATCAGCCCCAGCATTTT. Outside the CDR3, residues come from the reference TRBV7-9 and TRBJ1-5 proteins, so the full variable domain is: DTGVSQNPRHKITKRGQNVTFRCDPISEHNRLYWYRQTLGQGPEFLTYFQNEAQLEKSRLLSDRFSAERPKGSFSTLEIQRTEQGDSAMYLCASSLTGNGNQPQHFGDGTRLSIL.